Presented here are 14 T cell receptor beta chains from one specimen sequenced in a study of T cells in Graves' hyperthyroidism and ophthalmopathy. The investigators amplified TCR beta CDR3 regions from RNA transcripts. The HTBI set primed first-round TCR CDR3 RT-PCR. TCRdb fed the multiplex PCR reads into MiXCR, producing one record per CDR3 protein. The table records some 500,000 distinct CDR3 sequences, 15% to 20% of them present only once. Sequencing input: blood. Receptors were obtained from a young woman with Graves' ophthalmopathy.

This clonotype was recorded many times. The chain carries TRBV3-1 and TRBJ2-1; TRBD1 aligns across 8 bases. The CDR3 runs 20 residues. Trimming took 2 bases from V and 4 from J; bases not matched to a gene: 19. Germline values: CDR1 LGHDT, CDR2 YNNKEL (reference sequence). Here the CDR3 DNA reads TGTGCCAGCAGCCAAAATCGCTGGACAGGGCTGGATTTATCTTACAATGAGCAGTTCTTC. Protein product: CASSQNRWTGLDLSYNEQFF.

The chain is built from TRBV4-3 and TRBJ2-3; the match to TRBD2 covers 8 bases. CDR1 and CDR2 (germline): LGHNA, YSLEER. This CDR3 has 16 amino acids. The trim removed 5 bases at V and 3 bases at J, leaving 10 bases unmatched. The CDR3: CASSRTSRRATDTQYF. In DNA, the CDR3 is TGCGCCAGCAGCAGGACTAGCAGGAGGGCAACAGATACGCAGTATTTT.

The CDR3 DNA reads as TGCAGTGCTAGGTTATTCGGACAGACCGGGGCCAACGTCCTGACTTTC. As protein: CSARLFGQTGANVLTF. This chain links TRBV20-1 with TRBJ2-6, with D possibly being TRBD1 (6 bases). CDR1 is DFQATT, CDR2 SNEGSKA, per germline (reference sequence). The CDR3 has 16 amino acids. With 3 bases removed from V and 4 bases from J, the gap between germline ends came to 16 bases.

The rearrangement links TRBV5-1 to TRBJ1-2, with no clear D. V was shortened by 1 base and J by 0 bases, with 10 bases between the two germline ends. There are 15 residues in the CDR3. Germline-derived CDR1 and CDR2 are SGHRS and YFSETQ. CDR3 in DNA: TGCGCCAGCAGCTTGACTCCTGGGGCTAACTATGGCTACACCTTC. Protein: CASSLTPGANYGYTF.

V is TRBV14 and J is TRBJ2-7; the D is unclear. With 0 bases removed from V and 3 bases from J, the gap between germline ends came to 6 bases. Germline CDR1 SGHDN, CDR2 FVKESK. CDR3 length: 13 amino acids. CDR3 bases: TGTGCCAGCAGCCAAGATAATTTCTACGAGCAGTACTTC. The encoded protein is CASSQDNFYEQYF.

This clonotype came up a few times. V usage is TRBV7-9 and J usage is TRBJ1-1; 8 bases agree with TRBD1. This CDR3 is 14 amino acids long. Per germline, CDR1 SEHNR and CDR2 FQNEAQ (reference sequence). J was trimmed by 10 bases and V by 1 base; bases with no gene match: 8. In DNA form, the CDR3 reads TGTGCCAGCAGCTTAGTACACAGGGGGGCGCGAGCTTTCTTT. Protein product: CASSLVHRGARAFF.

The sample holds a few counts of this clonotype. V and J are TRBV25-1 and TRBJ1-2; 7 bases agree with TRBD1. The CDR3 length is 14 residues. V gave up 1 base and J gave up 8 bases; unmatched junction bases: 7. The germline V gene has CDR1 MGHDK and CDR2 SYGVNS. CDR3 nucleotides: TGTGCCAGCAGTGAATCAATACGGACAGGAGGCTACACCTTC. Its protein product is CASSESIRTGGYTF.

The chain employs TRBV28 and TRBJ1-5; D might be TRBD1 (6 bases). Germline V gene sequence: CDR1 MDHEN, CDR2 SYDVKM. The V end was cut by 3 bases, the J end by 6 bases, with 12 bases between. CDR3 length: 14 amino acids. The CDR3 here is CASSFRGGVQPQHF. CDR3 nucleotide sequence: TGTGCCAGCAGTTTTCGAGGGGGAGTTCAGCCCCAGCATTTT.

Many counts were recorded for this clonotype. The CDR3 DNA reads as TGTGCCAGCAGTTTTGGGGGGTTCGATGAGCAGTTCTTC. Residues: CASSFGGFDEQFF. The gene calls are TRBV12-3 or TRBV12-4 and TRBJ2-1; tentative D call: TRBD2 (6 bases). The CDR3 totals 13 residues. With 3 bases removed from V and 8 bases from J, the gap between germline ends came to 11 bases.

This clonotype has ten or more counts. The chain is built from TRBV7-2 and TRBJ2-7; possible D gene TRBD2, 6 bases. V lost 3 bases and J lost 7, with 16 bases in between. Looked up from germline, CDR1 is SGHTA and CDR2 is FQGNSA. The CDR3 has 14 residues. CDR3 sequence: CASSLGPGGGEQYF. In DNA form, the CDR3 reads TGTGCCAGCAGCTTGGGTCCCGGGGGAGGTGAGCAGTACTTC.

This clonotype showed up many times. This sequence joins TRBV5-1 and TRBJ2-1, with unresolved D. The CDR3 consists of 13 residues. Germline CDR1 is SGHRS and CDR2 is YFSETQ. The V and J ends lost 4 bases and 4 bases respectively, with 9 bases between them. The CDR3 sequence: CASSPELYNEQFF. For the CDR3, the DNA is TGCGCCAGCAGCCCGGAACTTTACAATGAGCAGTTCTTC.

This chain connects TRBV7-9 to TRBJ1-1, with 7 bases aligning to TRBD1. The length of the CDR3 is 12 residues. Per the germline V gene, CDR1 is SEHNR and CDR2 is FQNEAQ (reference sequence). J lost 7 bases, V lost 8 bases, and 7 bases had no gene match. CDR3 DNA sequence: TGTGCCAGCGGGACAGCTCTCCTTGAAGCTTTCTTT. Its translation is CASGTALLEAFF. The variable domain in full, with the rest retrieved from reference TRBV7-9 and TRBJ1-1, is DTGVSQNPRHKITKRGQNVTFRCDPISEHNRLYWYRQTLGQGPEFLTYFQNEAQLEKSRLLSDRFSAERPKGSFSTLEIQRTEQGDSAMYLCASGTALLEAFFGQGTRLTVV.

This clonotype was counted at least ten times. The V call is TRBV28, the J call TRBJ2-1, with a tentative D call TRBD2 (5 bases). V shed 7 bases and J shed 0 bases, with 13 bases lying between them. The CDR3 length is 15 residues. Looked up from germline, CDR1 is MDHEN and CDR2 is SYDVKM. The CDR3 DNA sequence: TGTGCCAGCAATGAGGGCCTAGGCTCCTACAATGAGCAGTTCTTC. Translated, it gives CASNEGLGSYNEQFF. The complete variable domain, with remaining parts taken from reference TRBV28 and TRBJ2-1, reads DVKVTQSSRYLVKRTGEKVFLECVQDMDHENMFWYRQDPGLGLRLIYFSYDVKMKEKGDIPEGYSVSREKKERFSLILESASTNQTSMYLCASNEGLGSYNEQFFGPGTRLTVL.

In the case of this clonotype: This may arise from a read error, as a much more abundant clone is one base away. CDR3 loop: CSAARTGVQETQYF. The CDR3 DNA sequence: TGCAGCGCCGCCCGGACAGGGGTGCAAGAGACCCAGTACTTC. The rearrangement uses TRBV29-1 and TRBJ2-5, with 9 bases that match TRBD1. There are 14 residues in the CDR3. The germline V gene encodes CDR1 SQVTM and CDR2 ANQGSEA. V was clipped by 7 bases and J by 2 bases; unmatched bases: 8.